This section outlines one T cell receptor beta chain sequence together with its context. CDR3 length: 14 residues. Trimming stripped 4 bases from V and 4 bases from J, with 8 bases between. Germline V gives CDR1 SGHTA, CDR2 FQGTGA. These data originate in a study of blood T cell repertoires in COVID-19. Study information: Collection of acute and convalescent COVID-19 samples took place in the United States, Italy and Spain.

Here immunoSEQ multiplex PCR was the method, and the copy in TCRdb shows in-frame clones only, minus some. The data show roughly 27,000 clones, around nine tenths seen once. The chain joins TRBV7-3 to TRBJ2-6, with D tentatively TRBD1 (5 bases). The clonotype was recovered from a human donor with active COVID-19. The donor label of this sample is uncertain. The specimen sequenced was peripheral blood. The CDR3 region is CASSSGFGANVLTF. The DNA of the CDR3 is TGTGCCAGCAGCTCAGGGTTCGGGGCCAACGTCCTGACTTTC. The complete variable domain, with remaining parts taken from reference TRBV7-3 and TRBJ2-6, reads GAGVSQTPSNKVTEKGKYVELRCDPISGHTALYWYRQSLGQGPEFLIYFQGTGAADDSGLPNDRFFAVRPEGSVSTLKIQRTERGDSAVYLCASSSGFGANVLTFGAGSRLTVL.